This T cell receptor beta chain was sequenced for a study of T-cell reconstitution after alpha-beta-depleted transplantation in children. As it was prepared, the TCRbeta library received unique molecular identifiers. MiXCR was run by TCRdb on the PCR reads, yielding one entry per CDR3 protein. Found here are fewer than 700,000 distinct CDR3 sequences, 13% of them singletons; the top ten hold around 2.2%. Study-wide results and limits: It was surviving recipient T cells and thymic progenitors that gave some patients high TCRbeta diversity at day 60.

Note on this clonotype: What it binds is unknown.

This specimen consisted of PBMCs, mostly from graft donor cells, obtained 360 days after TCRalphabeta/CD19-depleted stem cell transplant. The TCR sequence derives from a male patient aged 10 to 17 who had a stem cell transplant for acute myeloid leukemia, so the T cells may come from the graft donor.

The CDR3 protein is CASSSLGSGYEQYF. CDR3 DNA: TGCGCCAGCAGCTCCCTTGGTAGCGGATACGAGCAGTACTTC. The chain is built from TRBV5-1 and TRBJ2-7; D is possibly TRBD2 (6 bases). V lost 3 bases and J 4 bases, leaving 14 bases between the germline ends. This CDR3 is 14 amino acids long. CDR1 is SGHRS, CDR2 YFSETQ, per germline.